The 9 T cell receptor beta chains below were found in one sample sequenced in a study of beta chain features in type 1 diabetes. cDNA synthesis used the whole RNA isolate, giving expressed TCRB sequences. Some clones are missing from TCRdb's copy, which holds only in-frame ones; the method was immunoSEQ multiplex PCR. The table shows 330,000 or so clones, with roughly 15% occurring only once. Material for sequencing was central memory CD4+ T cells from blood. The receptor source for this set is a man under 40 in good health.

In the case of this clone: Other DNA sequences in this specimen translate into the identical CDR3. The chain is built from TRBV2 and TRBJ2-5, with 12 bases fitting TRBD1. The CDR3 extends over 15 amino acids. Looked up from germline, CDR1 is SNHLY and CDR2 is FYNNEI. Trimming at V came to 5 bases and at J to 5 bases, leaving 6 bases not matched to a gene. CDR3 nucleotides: TGTGCCAGCAGTCGAAGGGACAGGGGGCGTGAGACCCAGTACTTC. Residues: CASSRRDRGRETQYF.

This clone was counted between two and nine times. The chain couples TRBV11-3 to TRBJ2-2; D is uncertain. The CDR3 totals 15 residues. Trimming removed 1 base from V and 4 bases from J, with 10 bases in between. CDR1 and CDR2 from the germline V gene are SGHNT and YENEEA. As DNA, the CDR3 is TGTGCCAGCAGCTTAGGACTGCTATCCACCGGGGAGCTGTTTTTT. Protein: CASSLGLLSTGELFF.

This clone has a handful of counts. CDR3 in amino acids: CASSLGRTLSYGYTF. The CDR3 coding sequence is TGTGCCAGCAGTTTAGGGAGAACACTCTCATATGGCTACACCTTC. The rearrangement uses TRBV28 and TRBJ1-2, with D hard to call. The length of the CDR3 is 15 residues. The V gene lost 2 bases and the J gene lost 5 bases, with 15 bases spanning the gap. In germline, CDR1 is MDHEN, CDR2 SYDVKM.

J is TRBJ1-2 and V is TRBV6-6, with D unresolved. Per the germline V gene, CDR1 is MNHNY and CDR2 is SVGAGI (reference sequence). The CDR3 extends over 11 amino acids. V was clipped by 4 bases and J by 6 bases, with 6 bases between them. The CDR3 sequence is CASSSLHGYTF. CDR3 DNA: TGTGCCAGCAGTTCCCTACATGGCTACACCTTC.

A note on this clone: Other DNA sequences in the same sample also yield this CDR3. CDR3 sequence: CASSSDGTYGYTF. The CDR3 DNA follows: TGTGCCAGCAGCTCTGACGGAACTTATGGCTACACCTTC. The chain recombines TRBV5-4 with TRBJ1-2; no clear D. CDR1 is SGHNT, CDR2 YYREEE, per germline (reference sequence). V was shortened by 3 bases and J by 5 bases, with 11 bases between the two germline ends. The CDR3 has 13 amino acids.

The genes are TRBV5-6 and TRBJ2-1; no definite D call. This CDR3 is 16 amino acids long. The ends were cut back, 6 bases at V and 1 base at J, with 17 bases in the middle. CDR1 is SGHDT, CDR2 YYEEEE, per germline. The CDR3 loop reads CASNPSGLLSYNEQFF. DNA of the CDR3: TGTGCCAGCAACCCCTCCGGGCTCTTATCCTACAATGAGCAGTTCTTC.

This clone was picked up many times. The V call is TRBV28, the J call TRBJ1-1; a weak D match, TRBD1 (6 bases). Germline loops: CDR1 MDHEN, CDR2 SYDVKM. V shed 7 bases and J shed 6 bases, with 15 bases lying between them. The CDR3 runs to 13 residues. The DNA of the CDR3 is TGTGCCAGCACTGCCGGGGGGGCGTCTGAAGCTTTCTTT. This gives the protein CASTAGGASEAFF.

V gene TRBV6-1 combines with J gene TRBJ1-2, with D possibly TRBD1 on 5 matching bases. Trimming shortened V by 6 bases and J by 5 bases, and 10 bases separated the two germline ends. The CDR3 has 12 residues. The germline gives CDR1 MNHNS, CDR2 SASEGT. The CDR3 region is CASSHDSYGYTF. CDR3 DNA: TGTGCCAGCAGCCACGACAGTTATGGCTACACCTTC.

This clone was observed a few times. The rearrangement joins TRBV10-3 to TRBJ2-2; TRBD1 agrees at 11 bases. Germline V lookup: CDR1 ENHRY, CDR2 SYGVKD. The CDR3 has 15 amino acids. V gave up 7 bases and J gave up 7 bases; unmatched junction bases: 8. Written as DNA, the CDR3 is TGTGCCATCAACGGACAGGGGGCAGAAGGCGGGGAGCTGTTTTTT. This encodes CAINGQGAEGGELFF.